A single sample gave rise to the 20 T cell receptor beta chains below, sequenced in a study of T cell responses to AZD1222 COVID-19 vaccine. This table comes from immunoSEQ multiplex PCR, and its TCRdb copy is limited to in-frame clones, with some not included. Of some 120,000 clones detected, about nine tenths appear once; the ten largest clones hold about 7.8%. The input for sequencing was peripheral blood, taken on day 0 of AZD1222 vaccination. The receptor set was obtained from an adult in good health.

The sample holds one count of this clone. The chain has TRBV30 and TRBJ1-2, with D possibly being TRBD1 (5 bases). V lost 0 bases to trimming and J lost 1 base, with 9 bases between them. Germline CDR1 and CDR2: GTSNPN and SVGIG (reference sequence). The CDR3 spans 14 residues. The DNA of the CDR3 is TGTGCCTGGAGTGTGGTCGGGGGTAACTATGGCTACACCTTC. Its protein product is CAWSVVGGNYGYTF.

This CDR3 reads CASSAVSNTGELFF. CDR3 DNA: TGCGCCAGCAGTGCAGTCTCTAACACCGGGGAGCTGTTTTTT. The V call is TRBV10-1, the J call TRBJ2-2; D not resolved. The CDR3 sequence is 14 residues long. V shed 4 bases and J shed 2 bases, with 8 bases lying between them. Germline CDR1 is WNHNN and CDR2 is SYGVQD (reference sequence).

The V gene is TRBV6-1, the J gene TRBJ1-5, with no clear D. Trimming shortened V by 3 bases and J by 2 bases, and 8 bases separated the two germline ends. CDR3 size: 14 residues. CDR1 is MNHNS and CDR2 is SASEGT in the germline V gene. The CDR3 bases are TGTGCCAGCAGTGAGAGCTGGGGCAATCAGCCCCAGCATTTT. Its protein product is CASSESWGNQPQHF.

The chain is built from TRBV18 and TRBJ1-2; no reliable D call. The CDR3 is 14 amino acids. V lost 2 bases and J lost 4, with 11 bases in between. The germline V gene encodes CDR1 KGHSH and CDR2 LQKENI. The CDR3 loop is CASSPDSQSYGYTF. In DNA, the CDR3 is TGTGCCAGCTCACCAGACTCCCAGTCCTATGGCTACACCTTC.

This rearrangement joins TRBV12-3 or TRBV12-4 to TRBJ1-2; D gene unclear. The CDR3 consists of 12 residues. V shed 6 bases and J shed 4 bases, with 9 bases lying between them. The CDR3 here is CASSLLSYGYTF. The CDR3 DNA is TGTGCCAGCAGCCTCCTATCCTATGGCTACACCTTC.

This clone was recorded only once. This sequence joins TRBV5-4 and TRBJ1-5; 10 bases are shared with TRBD1. Trimming cost V 1 base and J 9 bases; bases outside gene matches: 10. Germline V CDR1 and CDR2: SGHNT, YYREEE (reference sequence). CDR3 size: 16 residues. CDR3 in DNA: TGTGCCAGCAGCTTGAGTCCCGGGACAGGGGTTTCGCCCCAGCATTTT. Translated, it gives CASSLSPGTGVSPQHF.

This sequence joins TRBV7-9 and TRBJ1-6, with 7 positions matching TRBD1. Per the germline V gene, CDR1 is SEHNR and CDR2 is FQNEAQ (reference sequence). CDR3 length: 15 amino acids. The V segment lost 5 bases and the J segment 7 bases; nucleotides outside the gene matches: 8. This CDR3 is CASSPVPTGNSPLHF. CDR3 DNA: TGTGCCAGCAGCCCCGTCCCGACAGGGAATTCACCCCTCCACTTT.

The rearrangement joins TRBV28 to TRBJ2-4; 7 bases are a match to TRBD2. This CDR3 is 14 amino acids long. Germline trimming cut 6 bases from V and 4 bases from J; bases unmatched to any gene: 6. Germline V lookup: CDR1 MDHEN, CDR2 SYDVKM. CDR3 nucleotide sequence: TGTGCCAGCAGGCCGGCTAGCGGAAAAAACATTCAGTACTTC. Translating it yields CASRPASGKNIQYF.

The chain recombines TRBV30 with TRBJ1-3; D is undetermined. The V gene's germline CDR1 is GTSNPN and CDR2 SVGIG (reference sequence). CDR3 size: 12 residues. Trimming took off 5 bases at V and 1 base at J, with 6 bases between the two ends. The CDR3 spells CAWSQSGNTIYF. The CDR3 DNA sequence: TGTGCCTGGTCTCAATCTGGAAACACCATATATTTT.

This clone has more than one count but fewer than ten. J is TRBJ1-2 and V is TRBV19; D unresolved. The CDR3 is 12 residues long. Germline V lookup: CDR1 LNHDA, CDR2 SQIVND (reference sequence). Trimming stripped 4 bases from V and 5 bases from J, with 8 bases between. This CDR3 is CASSKTAYGYTF. The CDR3 coding sequence is TGTGCCAGTAGTAAAACTGCATATGGCTACACCTTC.

The rearrangement joins TRBV9 to TRBJ1-5; D not resolved. Per the germline V gene, CDR1 is SGDLS and CDR2 is YYNGEE. This CDR3 has 17 residues. V shed 1 base and J shed 0 bases, with 14 bases lying between them. CDR3 in amino acids: CASSVSDTSYSNQPQHF. DNA for the CDR3: TGTGCCAGCAGCGTAAGCGACACTTCTTATAGCAATCAGCCCCAGCATTTT.

This clone came up a few times. The chain joins TRBV15 to TRBJ2-7, with TRBD1 as a possible D gene (5 bases). The CDR3 is 13 residues long. CDR1 and CDR2 from the germline V gene are LNHNV and YYDKDF (reference sequence). Trimming cost V 7 bases and J 6 bases, with 16 bases left between them. The CDR3 DNA reads TGTGCCACCACCCAACCTCAGGGCTTCGAGCAGTACTTC. Protein sequence: CATTQPQGFEQYF.

The rearrangement uses TRBV4-2 and TRBJ2-1, with TRBD2 identical over 11 bases. CDR1 is LGHNA, CDR2 YNFKEQ, per germline. The CDR3 contains 17 residues. V trimming: 0 bases; J trimming: 12 bases; junction bases outside the gene matches: 13. The CDR3 coding sequence is TGTGCCAGCAGCCAAGAGATAGCGGGAGGGCCAGTCCTCCGGCAGTTCTTC. It yields the protein CASSQEIAGGPVLRQFF.

The chain is built from TRBV3-1 (or the pseudogene TRBV3-2) and TRBJ2-7, with 8 bases matching TRBD1. The CDR3 runs to 16 residues. V lost 3 bases and J lost 5; bases outside the gene matches: 12. Germline CDR1 is LGHDT and CDR2 is YNNKEL (reference sequence). The DNA of the CDR3 is TGTGCCAGCAGCCAGAGGGCGAAGGACAGGGAGAACGAGCAGTACTTC. Protein product: CASSQRAKDRENEQYF.

This clone was found a few times. The V gene is TRBV7-9, the J gene TRBJ2-5; no definite D call. Germline assignment: CDR1 SEHNR and CDR2 FQNEAQ (reference sequence). Trimming removed 1 base at V and 5 bases at J, with 8 bases between. This CDR3 comprises 13 residues. Here the CDR3 reads CASSLEVRETQYF. The CDR3 bases are TGTGCCAGCAGCTTAGAGGTTCGGGAGACCCAGTACTTC.

The chain employs TRBV19 and TRBJ2-3; 11 bases match TRBD2. V shed 5 bases, J shed 0 bases, and the junction held 4 bases outside the gene matches. CDR1 is LNHDA, CDR2 SQIVND, per germline (reference sequence). The CDR3 loop spans 16 amino acids. CDR3 residues: CASSSGLAASTDTQYF. CDR3 DNA: TGTGCCAGTAGTTCGGGACTAGCGGCTAGCACAGATACGCAGTATTTT.

This clone appeared a single time. The rearrangement uses TRBV4-1 and TRBJ1-2; D is perhaps TRBD1 (5 bases). V lost 0 bases and J 8 bases, leaving 19 bases between the germline ends. The CDR3 covers 16 residues. Germline-derived CDR1 and CDR2 are MGHRA and YSYEKL. The CDR3 spells CASSQEGGAHVRGYTF. The CDR3 DNA is TGCGCCAGCAGCCAAGAGGGTGGGGCACACGTCAGGGGCTACACCTTC.

This chain uses TRBV7-3 with TRBJ2-1; D unclear. This CDR3 is 13 amino acids long. Looked up from germline, CDR1 is SGHTA and CDR2 is FQGTGA. V lost 5 bases and J lost 1, with 6 bases in between. This CDR3 reads CASSPGSYNEQFF. The DNA for the CDR3 is TGTGCCAGCAGCCCCGGGTCCTACAATGAGCAGTTCTTC.

The sample holds one count of this clone. The DNA of the CDR3 is TGTGCCAGCAGCCCCGGACAGAACAGAGGCTACACCTTC. It codes for CASSPGQNRGYTF. The chain joins TRBV7-2 to TRBJ1-2, with D perhaps matching TRBD1 (6 bases). The CDR3 has 13 residues. Between the trimmed V and J ends, which lost 5 bases and 8 bases, there was a span of 15 bases. Germline V gives CDR1 SGHTA, CDR2 FQGNSA. Complete variable domain (other parts from reference TRBV7-2 and TRBJ1-2): GAGVSQSPSNKVTEKGKDVELRCDPISGHTALYWYRQSLGQGLEFLIYFQGNSAPDKSGLPSDRFSAERTGGSVSTLTIQRTQQEDSAVYLCASSPGQNRGYTFGSGTRLTVV.

This clone occurred a few times. The chain recombines TRBV27 with TRBJ1-5; possible D gene TRBD1, 5 bases. Germline V gene sequence: CDR1 MNHEY, CDR2 SMNVEV (reference sequence). V lost 6 bases and J 5 bases, leaving 11 bases between the germline ends. The CDR3 extends over 13 amino acids. The CDR3 is CASSRERDQPQHF. For the CDR3, the DNA is TGTGCCAGCAGCAGGGAGAGGGATCAGCCCCAGCATTTT.